Below are 10 T cell receptor beta chains sequenced from a single sample in a study of long-term antiretroviral therapy in people with HIV. The assay used was immunoSEQ (version v3.0), run at survey level. Sequencing was performed with immunoSEQ multiplex PCR; in TCRdb, only in-frame clones are kept and a portion is missing. The sample carries approximately 24,000 clones, over 65% recorded once. The sequencing used unsorted PBMCs, collected 4.4 years after starting antiretroviral therapy. These receptors were obtained from a man in his thirties or forties with HIV.

The chain uses TRBV7-9 and TRBJ2-3, with 9 bases that match TRBD1. The CDR3 consists of 13 residues. The trim removed 5 bases at V and 15 bases at J, leaving 12 bases unmatched. CDR1 SEHNR and CDR2 FQNEAQ come from the germline V gene (reference sequence). The CDR3 bases are TGTGCCAGCAGCCCCCCGGCCGGGACAGGGCCTTATTTT. Translation gives CASSPPAGTGPYF.

The rearrangement joins TRBV9 to TRBJ2-7, with D perhaps matching TRBD1 (6 bases). CDR1 is SGDLS and CDR2 is YYNGEE in the germline V gene. Trimming shortened V by 0 bases and J by 2 bases, and 12 bases separated the two germline ends. The CDR3 sequence is 15 residues long. As DNA, the CDR3 is TGTGCCAGCAGCGTAGAGGGACACGCAGCCTACGAGCAGTACTTC. This encodes CASSVEGHAAYEQYF.

This rearrangement joins TRBV5-1 to TRBJ2-7, with 7 bases identical to TRBD1. Germline assignment: CDR1 SGHRS and CDR2 YFSETQ. This CDR3 has 14 residues. V trimming: 0 bases; J trimming: 6 bases; junction bases outside the gene matches: 6. The CDR3 DNA follows: TGCGCCAGCAGCTTGGAGGGGGCCCTTTTCGAGCAGTACTTC. Its translation is CASSLEGALFEQYF.

V gene TRBV28 combines with J gene TRBJ2-1, with 10 bases fitting TRBD1. The CDR3 is 15 residues long. The germline V gene has CDR1 MDHEN and CDR2 SYDVKM. The ends lost 2 bases at V and 4 bases at J; junction bases unmatched: 2. The CDR3 region has the DNA TGTGCCAGCAGTTTAGGGACAGGGGATTACAATGAGCAGTTCTTC. It encodes CASSLGTGDYNEQFF.

The chain employs TRBV7-6 and TRBJ2-3; D is unresolved. Trimming removed 1 base at V and 6 bases at J, with 17 bases between. The CDR3 spans 16 residues. The V gene's germline CDR1 is SGHVS and CDR2 FNYEAQ. The CDR3 DNA is TGTGCCAGCAGCTTAGTGGTGTTTACCTTGGGGGATACGCAGTATTTT. Residues: CASSLVVFTLGDTQYF.

V usage is TRBV13 and J usage is TRBJ2-1, with a tentative D call TRBD2 (6 bases). Trimming cost V 2 bases and J 7 bases, with 15 bases left between them. CDR1 is PRHDT, CDR2 FYEKMQ, per germline (reference sequence). This CDR3 spans 15 amino acids. CDR3: CASSLTGTFQNEQFF. The CDR3 coding sequence is TGTGCCAGCAGCTTAACCGGGACTTTCCAGAATGAGCAGTTCTTC.

This clone was recorded once. The junction shows a germline mismatch at one end, possibly a read error. J is TRBJ2-7 and V is TRBV5-4; tentatively, D is TRBD1 (5 bases). Germline CDR1 reads SGHNT; CDR2 reads YYREEE (reference sequence). The CDR3 runs to 15 residues. The CDR3 reads CASSPDTRPSHEQYF. The CDR3 bases are TGTGCCAGCAGCCCGGACACTCGTCCCTCCCACGAGCAGTACTTC.

V and J are TRBV5-4 and TRBJ2-2; TRBD1 agrees at 8 bases. The trim removed 0 bases at V and 5 bases at J, leaving 6 bases unmatched. CDR1 is SGHNT, CDR2 YYREEE, per germline (reference sequence). The CDR3 extends over 16 amino acids. DNA for the CDR3: TGTGCCAGCAGCTTGGCCGGACAGGGAAGAACCGGGGAGCTGTTTTTT. Protein product: CASSLAGQGRTGELFF.

The chain carries TRBV2 and TRBJ2-5, with 7 bases identical to TRBD2. This CDR3 spans 14 amino acids. Germline CDR1 is SNHLY and CDR2 is FYNNEI. With 6 bases clipped from V and 0 bases from J, the junction kept 4 bases outside the gene matches. CDR3 DNA sequence: TGTGCCAGCAGGGACGGGACTAACCAAGAGACCCAGTACTTC. Translation gives CASRDGTNQETQYF. Looking up the rest from reference TRBV2 and TRBJ2-5 gives the full variable domain: EPEVTQTPSHQVTQMGQEVILRCVPISNHLYFYWYRQILGQKVEFLVSFYNNEISEKSEIFDDQFSVERPDGSNFTLKIRSTKLEDSAMYFCASRDGTNQETQYFGPGTRLLVL.

This clone was seen only a few times. The chain has TRBV18 and TRBJ2-2, with D hard to call. Germline assignment: CDR1 KGHSH and CDR2 LQKENI. V was pared by 0 bases and J by 1 base, with 6 bases between. The CDR3 runs 15 residues. The CDR3 sequence: CASSPPRQNTGELFF. CDR3 bases: TGTGCCAGCTCACCACCAAGGCAGAACACCGGGGAGCTGTTTTTT.